This TCR beta chain was recorded in a study of CD8 T cells in Susac syndrome. Multiple sclerosis controls were treatment-naive patients with stable or active relapsing-remitting disease. Purification of the CD8+ and CD4+ T cells relied on negative isolation, and TEMRA cells underwent FACS enrichment. This clonotype turned up a few times. Antigen unknown. V lost 3 bases, J lost 0 bases, and 5 bases lay in between. Germline V gives CDR1 GTSNPN, CDR2 SVGIG (reference sequence). The CDR3 is 12 residues long. Reverse transcription used roughly 0.5 to 1 ug RNA and random hexamers. Amplification of TCR beta CDR3 by immunoSEQ multiplex PCR spanned 54 Vbeta and 13 Jbeta. One entry per CDR3 protein, called by TCRdb with MiXCR from the immunoSEQ multiplex PCR reads. The profile shows 250,000 to 300,000 distinct CDR3 sequences, approximately 85% of them singletons. Study results and limitations: It was acknowledged in the study that its TCR sequencing and HLA analysis involved a relatively small number of individuals.

The sample was CD8+ T cells from PBMCs. The J gene is TRBJ1-1, the V gene TRBV30; D ambiguous. The source is a human donor with multiple sclerosis. CDR3: CAWRDLNTEAFF. The CDR3, as DNA: TGTGCCTGGAGGGACCTGAACACTGAAGCTTTCTTT.